There are a few counts of the clone carrying this TCR beta chain. Its antigen is not identified. The source of the sample is a study of lymphopenia after photon versus proton radiotherapy. Study observations and caveats: A bigger post-nadir fall in TCR diversity correlated inversely with survival time in deceased patients. Better survival with proton therapy was suggested as possible, not demonstrated. Under photons, naive T cells and diversity fell while effector/memory populations rose. After the lymphocyte nadir, photon-treated repertoires showed oligoclonal expansion, especially of CD8+ Temra cells.

V was trimmed by 0 bases and J by 7 bases, leaving 13 bases between them. CDR1 and CDR2 from the germline V gene are LNHDA and SQIVND (reference sequence). This CDR3 is built from 15 residues. Sequencing used immunoSEQ multiplex PCR; TCRdb keeps in-frame clones, though not all of them. Found here are about 70,000 clones, over 80% of them singletons; the top ten hold approximately 11%. The J gene is TRBJ1-5, the V gene TRBV19; possible D gene TRBD1, 5 bases. Sequences were derived from peripheral blood, sampled from a patient treated with proton-based radiotherapy. This clonotype originated in an elderly man with esophageal cancer. CDR3 in amino acids: CASSIDRGSWQPQHF. The CDR3 DNA is TGTGCCAGTAGTATAGATCGGGGGTCTTGGCAGCCCCAGCATTTT.